This TCR beta chain was recovered during a study of cytomegalovirus exposure and HLA in healthy donors. V was shortened by 0 bases and J by 9 bases, with 12 bases between the two germline ends. Germline V gene sequence: CDR1 SGHNT, CDR2 YENEEA. CDR3 size: 14 residues. The assay was immunoSEQ multiplex PCR, and TCRdb's table has in-frame clones only and misses some. Seen here are approximately 220,000 clones, approximately 80% observed once, and the top ten hold over 11%. This clone was seen only once. The sequence was collected from a woman aged 25 to 39 in good health and CMV-seropositive. The chain links TRBV11-3 to TRBJ2-1; no definite D call. The sample comprised PBMCs. The CDR3 here is CASSLDPSFGEQFF. For the CDR3, the DNA is TGTGCCAGCAGCTTAGATCCTAGTTTTGGTGAGCAGTTCTTC.